This note documents a single T cell receptor beta chain sequence. The record originates from a study of T cell changes during pregnancy in multiple sclerosis. The table came from immunoSEQ multiplex PCR; TCRdb's copy has only in-frame clones and leaves some out. Of fewer than 150,000 clones listed, around 95% were seen once; the top ten hold roughly 0.44%. CDR1 is LNHNV and CDR2 is YYDKDF in the germline V gene (reference sequence). Trimming stripped 7 bases from V and 4 bases from J, with 11 bases between. The CDR3 sequence is 13 residues long. The chain is built from TRBV15 and TRBJ1-5, with a weak D call TRBD1 (6 bases). This receptor was taken from a female donor with multiple sclerosis, enrolled in a pregnancy study. Sequencing used peripheral blood, obtained after pregnancy. CDR3: CATKARGNQPQHF. The CDR3 nucleotides read TGTGCCACCAAGGCCAGGGGAAATCAGCCCCAGCATTTT.